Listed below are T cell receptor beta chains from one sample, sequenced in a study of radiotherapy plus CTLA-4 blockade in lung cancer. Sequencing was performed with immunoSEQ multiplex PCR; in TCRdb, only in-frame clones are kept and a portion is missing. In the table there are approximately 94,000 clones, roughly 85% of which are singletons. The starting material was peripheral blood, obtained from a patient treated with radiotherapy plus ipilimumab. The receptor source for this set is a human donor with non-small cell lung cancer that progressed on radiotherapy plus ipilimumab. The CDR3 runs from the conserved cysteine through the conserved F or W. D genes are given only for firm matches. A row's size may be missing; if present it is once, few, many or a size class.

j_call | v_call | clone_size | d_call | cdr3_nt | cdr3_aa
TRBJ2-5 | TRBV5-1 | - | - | TGCGCCAGCAGCCTCAGGGGTCGGGAGACCCAGTACTTC | CASSLRGRETQYF
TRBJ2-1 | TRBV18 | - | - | TGTGCCAGCTCACCACCGGTTGGGGACCCCCAGCGTAGTGAGCAGTTCTTC | CASSPPVGDPQRSEQFF
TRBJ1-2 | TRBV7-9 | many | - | TGTGCCAGCAGCTCACAGGTGGGGGCTAACTATGGCTACACCTTC | CASSSQVGANYGYTF
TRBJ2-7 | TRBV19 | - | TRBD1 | TGTGCCAGTAGGCCGACAGGGGTCTCCTACGAGCAGTACTTC | CASRPTGVSYEQYF
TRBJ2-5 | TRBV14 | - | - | TGTGCCAGCAGTAGGGCAGTTCAAGAGACCCAGTACTTC | CASSRAVQETQYF
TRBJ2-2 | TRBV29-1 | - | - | TGCAGCGTTGAAGGAACAGGCCTGAACACCGGGGAGCTGTTTTTT | CSVEGTGLNTGELFF
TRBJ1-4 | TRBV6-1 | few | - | TGTGCCAGCAGTGCGTTCCGACAGGTCGAGCCCGCGGCTAATGAAAAACTGTTTTTT | CASSAFRQVEPAANEKLFF
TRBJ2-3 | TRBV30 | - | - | TGTGCCTGGAACAACGCAGATACGCAGTATTTT | CAWNNADTQYF
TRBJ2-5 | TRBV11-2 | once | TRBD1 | TGTGCCAGCAGCCAGCCCCTGGGACAGGGGCAAGAGACCCAGTACTTC | CASSQPLGQGQETQYF
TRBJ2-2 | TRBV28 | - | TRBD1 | TGTGCCAGCAGTACCGCAGGGGGTTTGGTCGGGGAGCTGTTTTTT | CASSTAGGLVGELFF
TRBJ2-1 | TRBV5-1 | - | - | TGCGCCAGCAGCTTGGTCGGCTACAATGAGCAGTTCTTC | CASSLVGYNEQFF
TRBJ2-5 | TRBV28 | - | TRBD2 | TGTGCCAGCAGTCTAAGGACTAGCGGGAGGAGAGAGACCCAGTACTTC | CASSLRTSGRRETQYF
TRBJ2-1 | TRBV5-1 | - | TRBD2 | TGCGCCAGCAGGACCCCCGGGACTAGAAGGGGCAATGAGCAGTTCTTC | CASRTPGTRRGNEQFF
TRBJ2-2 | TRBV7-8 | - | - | TGTGCCAGCAGCTTAAGACCCCAGGGAACGGCCACCGGGGAGCTGTTTTTT | CASSLRPQGTATGELFF
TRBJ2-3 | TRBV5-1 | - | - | TGCGCCAGCAGCTCAATAGTGACTGCAGATACGCAGTATTTT | CASSSIVTADTQYF
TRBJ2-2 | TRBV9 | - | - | TGTGCCAGCAGCGTAACTAGTGAGGCCGGGGAGCTGTTTTTT | CASSVTSEAGELFF
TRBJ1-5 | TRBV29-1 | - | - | TGCAGCGTTCGGAAAGACACAAATCAGCCCCAGCATTTT | CSVRKDTNQPQHF
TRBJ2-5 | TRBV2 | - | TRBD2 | TGTGCCAGCAGTGAATACTTAGCGGGTGGTCAAGAGACCCAGTACTTC | CASSEYLAGGQETQYF
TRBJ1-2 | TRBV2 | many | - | TGTGCCAGCAGTGAGGTCGGCAGTTATGGCTACACCTTC | CASSEVGSYGYTF
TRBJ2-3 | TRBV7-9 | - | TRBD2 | TGTGCCAGCAGCCCATCTAGCGGGAGGATGGGGACAGATACGCAGTATTTT | CASSPSSGRMGTDTQYF
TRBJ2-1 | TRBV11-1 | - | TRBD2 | TGTGCCAGCAGCTTCAGCGGGAGTTTCTACAATGAGCAGTTCTTC | CASSFSGSFYNEQFF
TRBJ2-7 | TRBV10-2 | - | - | TGCGCCAGCAGCCAGTCGGCCTACGAGCAGTACTTC | CASSQSAYEQYF
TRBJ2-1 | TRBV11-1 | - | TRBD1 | TGTGCCAGCAGCGGGGACAGGTACAATGAGCAGTTCTTC | CASSGDRYNEQFF
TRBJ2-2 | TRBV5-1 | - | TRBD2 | TGCGCCAGCAAGGTTCGGCTAGCGGGAAACGCGAACACCGGGGAGCTGTTTTTT | CASKVRLAGNANTGELFF
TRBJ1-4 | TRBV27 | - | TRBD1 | TGTGCCAGCAGTTTATCTCCCGGGACAGCCTCGTTGAAACTGTTTTTT | CASSLSPGTASLKLFF
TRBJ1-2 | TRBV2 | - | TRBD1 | TGTGCCAGCAGGGCCATGACAGGGTTTAACTATGGCTACACCTTC | CASRAMTGFNYGYTF
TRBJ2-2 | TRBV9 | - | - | TGTGCCAGCAGCGTAGATGGGACCCTGACCGGGGAGCTGTTTTTT | CASSVDGTLTGELFF
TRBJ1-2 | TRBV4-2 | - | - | TGTGCCAGCAGCCAAGAAGGAGGGCTGGATGGCTACACCTTC | CASSQEGGLDGYTF
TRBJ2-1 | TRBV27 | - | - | TGTGCCAGCAGTTTATCGACTCTGGGCGAGCAGTTCTTC | CASSLSTLGEQFF
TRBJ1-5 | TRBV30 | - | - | TGTGCCTGGAGTGTAGGGCCAAATCAGCCCCAGCATTTT | CAWSVGPNQPQHF
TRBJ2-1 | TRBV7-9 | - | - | TGTGCCATCCGGGACACGGGTAATGAGCAGTTCTTC | CAIRDTGNEQFF
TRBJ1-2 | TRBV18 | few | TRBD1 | TGTGCCAGCTCTCAAAAGCAGGGGGAAGGCTACACCTTC | CASSQKQGEGYTF
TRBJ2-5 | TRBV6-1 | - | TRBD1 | TGTGCCAGCAGGGCGGGAGACAGGGGGCGTGAGACCCAGTACTTC | CASRAGDRGRETQYF
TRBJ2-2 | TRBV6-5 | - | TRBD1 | TGTGCCAGCAGTGGGACAGGGGTGCCCGGGGAGCTGTTTTTT | CASSGTGVPGELFF
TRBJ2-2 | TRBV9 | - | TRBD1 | TGTGCCAGCAGCGCCGGACAGGCCACCGGGGAGCTGTTTTTT | CASSAGQATGELFF
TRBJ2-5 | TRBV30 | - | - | TGTGCCTGGAGTGTACTGGGGCGAGAGACCCAGTACTTC | CAWSVLGRETQYF
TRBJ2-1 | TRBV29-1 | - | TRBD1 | TGCAGCGTTGGGACAGGGGGCTTCTACAATGAGCAGTTCTTC | CSVGTGGFYNEQFF